These 10 T cell receptor beta chains came from one sample sequenced in a study of OX40 agonist ivuxolimab in advanced cancers. This table comes from immunoSEQ multiplex PCR, and its TCRdb copy is limited to in-frame clones, with some not included. The data contain approximately 50,000 clones, about 90% of them singletons. The material sequenced was CD4+ or CD8+ T cells sorted from blood, taken in a trial of the OX40 agonist ivuxolimab. All receptors derive from an adult with an advanced solid tumor such as melanoma, head and neck, liver or kidney cancer.

The chain recombines TRBV2 with TRBJ1-4; tentatively, D is TRBD1 (5 bases). The CDR3 spans 13 residues. Per the germline V gene, CDR1 is SNHLY and CDR2 is FYNNEI. With 7 bases removed from V and 8 bases from J, the gap between germline ends came to 14 bases. CDR3: CASTKGVEEKLFF. DNA for the CDR3: TGTGCCAGCACTAAAGGGGTAGAGGAAAAACTGTTTTTT.

The chain carries TRBV18 and TRBJ2-5; D is perhaps TRBD2 (7 bases). Germline CDR1 and CDR2: KGHSH and LQKENI. This CDR3 is 14 amino acids long. Trimming pared 0 bases from V and 5 bases from J, leaving 10 bases between. Here the CDR3 reads CASSPPGGRETQYF. In DNA form, the CDR3 reads TGTGCCAGCTCACCACCGGGGGGGCGTGAGACCCAGTACTTC.

This clone was detected only once. The rearrangement links TRBV11-2 to TRBJ1-5; D remains ambiguous. Germline values: CDR1 SGHAT, CDR2 FQNNGV. This CDR3 region has 14 residues. V dropped 0 bases and J dropped 3 bases, with 6 bases sitting between them. The CDR3 DNA reads TGTGCCAGCAGCTTAGACAGAAACAATCAGCCCCAGCATTTT. This sequence encodes CASSLDRNNQPQHF.

This chain links TRBV6-1 with TRBJ2-1; 9 bases agree with TRBD2. The CDR3 runs 18 residues. Germline V gene lookup returns CDR1 MNHNS and CDR2 SASEGT. Trimming removed 3 bases from V and 7 bases from J; junction bases left unmatched: 16. CDR3 in DNA: TGTGCCAGCAGTGAGTTGTCTTTGAGCGGGAGGATTGGGAATGAGCAGTTCTTC. Translated, it gives CASSELSLSGRIGNEQFF.

The V gene is TRBV7-2, the J gene TRBJ2-1; D is ambiguous. Germline values: CDR1 SGHTA, CDR2 FQGNSA. The CDR3 has 15 residues. V lost 3 bases, J lost 4 bases, and 13 bases lay in between. The CDR3 is CASSFDLNVYNEQFF. CDR3 DNA sequence: TGTGCCAGCAGCTTCGACTTAAACGTATACAATGAGCAGTTCTTC.

This clone was seen only a few times. The chain is built from TRBV25-1 and TRBJ1-5; no reliable D call. Trimming removed 6 bases from V and 3 bases from J, with 12 bases in between. The germline V gene has CDR1 MGHDK and CDR2 SYGVNS. The CDR3 is 14 amino acids. CDR3 in amino acids: CASRPRLVNQPQHF. The CDR3 DNA reads as TGTGCCAGCAGACCGCGGCTCGTCAATCAGCCCCAGCATTTT.

The chain carries TRBV2 and TRBJ1-2; no reliable D call. This CDR3 comprises 14 residues. The V gene lost 0 bases and the J gene lost 4 bases, with 9 bases spanning the gap. Germline lookup yields CDR1 SNHLY and CDR2 FYNNEI. Here the CDR3 reads CASSEALLGYGYTF. The CDR3 coding sequence is TGTGCCAGCAGTGAAGCGCTTCTTGGCTATGGCTACACCTTC.

The J gene is TRBJ2-5, the V gene TRBV6-6, with a tentative D call TRBD1 (6 bases). The CDR3 extends over 15 amino acids. Per germline, CDR1 MNHNY and CDR2 SVGAGI (reference sequence). Trimming removed 0 bases at V and 2 bases at J, with 10 bases between. The CDR3 DNA reads as TGTGCCAGCAGTTACTCGATAGGACAGCAAGAGACCCAGTACTTC. It specifies CASSYSIGQQETQYF.

The J gene is TRBJ2-7, the V gene TRBV9; 8 bases match TRBD2. The CDR3 is 14 amino acids. Per the germline V gene, CDR1 is SGDLS and CDR2 is YYNGEE. V was clipped by 0 bases and J by 6 bases; unmatched bases: 5. The CDR3 nucleotides are TGTGCCAGCAGCGTAGGCCGGGAGGGCCGCGAGCAGTACTTC. This gives the protein CASSVGREGREQYF.

The chain is built from TRBV7-9 and TRBJ1-5; the D is unclear. Germline V gene data show CDR1 as SEHNR and CDR2 as FQNEAQ (reference sequence). This CDR3 is 12 amino acids long. With 10 bases removed from V and 7 bases from J, the gap between germline ends came to 14 bases. The CDR3 DNA is TGTGCCACCACCCCATCGGTACAGCCCCAGCATTTT. It codes for CATTPSVQPQHF.